This TCR beta chain was documented in a study of blood T cell repertoires in COVID-19. Overall study context: COVID-19 samples from acute and convalescent phases originated in the United States, Italy and Spain.

Authors' methods: Nucleated cell number was recorded as an estimate derived from reference gene primer amplification. Profiling relied on immunoSEQ multiplex PCR, and the TCRdb table lists in-frame clones only, not all of them. D and trimming were read from the DNA, whereas the V and J calls and clone size are those reported in that table. The profile covers roughly 29,000 clones, with 80% to 90% appearing a single time and roughly 3.5% taken by the ten largest. What was sequenced was peripheral blood. This sequence was found in a human donor in a cohort sampled during active COVID-19.

CDR3 amino acids: CASSEPGTQYNEQFF. CDR3 coding DNA: TGTGCCAGCAGCGAACCCGGGACACAGTACAATGAGCAGTTCTTC. The chain combines TRBV9 with TRBJ2-1; possible D gene TRBD1, 6 bases. Trimming pared 3 bases from V and 4 bases from J, leaving 14 bases between. This CDR3 is 15 amino acids long. CDR1 and CDR2 (germline): SGDLS, YYNGEE.